This TCR beta chain was sequenced during a study of T cell repertoires in cytomegalovirus infection. The study, taken as a whole, reports: Using cumulative public TCR beta family frequency, the authors identified those who carried CMV together with the relevant HLA.

This clonotype turned up a few times. The antigen is undetermined. TCRdb re-called the reads with MiXCR, one entry per CDR3 protein. Among approximately 70,000 distinct CDR3 sequences, 22% were seen once, and the ten largest hold 60% to 80%. Unmatched junction bases numbered 3, after V lost 0 bases and J lost 7 bases. This CDR3 region has 15 residues. The germline gives CDR1 MDHEN, CDR2 SYDVKM. Sequenced material: PBMCs, sequenced either directly or after in vitro stimulation (not recorded which). This TCR derives from a human donor in good health (CMV status not recorded). Some clones in this sample may be carry-over from other donors' samples. The chain is built from TRBV28 and TRBJ1-4; 9 positions match TRBD1. CDR3: CASSLWTGGREKLFF. Here the CDR3 DNA reads TGTGCCAGCAGTTTATGGACAGGGGGACGTGAAAAACTGTTTTTT.